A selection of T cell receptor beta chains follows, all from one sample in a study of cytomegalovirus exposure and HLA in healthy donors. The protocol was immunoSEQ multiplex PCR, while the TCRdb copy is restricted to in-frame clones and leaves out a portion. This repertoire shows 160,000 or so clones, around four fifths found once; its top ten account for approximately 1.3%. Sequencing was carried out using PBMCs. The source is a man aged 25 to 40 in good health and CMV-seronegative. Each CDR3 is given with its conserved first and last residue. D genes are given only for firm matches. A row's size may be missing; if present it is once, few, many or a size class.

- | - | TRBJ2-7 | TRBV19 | CASSPSSYEQYF | TGTGCCAGTAGCCCTTCCTCCTACGAGCAGTACTTC
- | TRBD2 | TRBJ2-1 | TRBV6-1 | CASSETRASGYNEQFF | TGTGCCAGCAGTGAAACAAGGGCTAGCGGCTACAATGAGCAGTTCTTC
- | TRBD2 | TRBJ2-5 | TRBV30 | CAWSKGTSGAGETQYF | TGTGCCTGGAGTAAGGGGACTAGCGGGGCTGGGGAGACCCAGTACTTC
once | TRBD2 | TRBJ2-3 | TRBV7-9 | CASSLSGLAGRTDTQYF | TGTGCCAGCAGCTTAAGCGGACTAGCGGGACGCACAGATACGCAGTATTTT
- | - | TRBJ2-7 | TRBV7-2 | CASSFMGANEQYF | TGTGCCAGCAGCTTCATGGGGGCGAACGAGCAGTACTTC
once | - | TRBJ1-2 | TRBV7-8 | CASSTLRGDYGYTF | TGTGCCAGCAGCACACTCAGGGGAGACTATGGCTACACCTTC
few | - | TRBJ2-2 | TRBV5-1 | CASSPWTTANTGELFF | TGCGCCAGCAGCCCCTGGACAACCGCGAACACCGGGGAGCTGTTTTTT
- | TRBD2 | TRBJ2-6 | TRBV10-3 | CAISVGLAVNSGANVLTF | TGTGCCATCAGTGTAGGACTAGCGGTAAACTCTGGGGCCAACGTCCTGACTTTC
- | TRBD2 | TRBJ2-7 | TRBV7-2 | CASIQLAGSSYEQYF | TGTGCCAGCATCCAACTAGCGGGCAGCTCCTACGAGCAGTACTTC
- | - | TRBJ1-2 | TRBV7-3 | CASSLGQNYGYTF | TGTGCCAGCAGCTTAGGGCAGAACTATGGCTACACCTTC
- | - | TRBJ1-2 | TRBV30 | CAWRSGTNYGYTF | TGTGCCTGGAGATCAGGGACTAACTATGGCTACACCTTC
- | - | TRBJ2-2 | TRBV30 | CAWQPTGTGELFF | TGTGCCTGGCAGCCGACAGGCACCGGGGAGCTGTTTTTT
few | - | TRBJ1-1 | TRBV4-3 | CASSQGRTISEAFF | TGCGCCAGCAGCCAAGGTAGGACAATATCTGAAGCTTTCTTT
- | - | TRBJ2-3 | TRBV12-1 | CASSWVGPGQPDTDTQYF | TGTGCCAGCAGCTGGGTGGGGCCGGGACAGCCAGACACAGATACGCAGTATTTT
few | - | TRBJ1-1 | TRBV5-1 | CASSDSGTEAFF | TGCGCCAGCAGCGATTCGGGCACTGAAGCTTTCTTT
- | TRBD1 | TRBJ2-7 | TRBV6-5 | CASSSPGQGPGYEQYF | TGTGCCAGCAGTTCGCCGGGACAGGGCCCTGGGTACGAGCAGTACTTC
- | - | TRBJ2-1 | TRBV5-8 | CASSAMGRHSYNEQFF | TGTGCCAGCAGCGCCATGGGCAGGCACTCCTACAATGAGCAGTTCTTC
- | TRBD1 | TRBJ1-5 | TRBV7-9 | CASSLQDRQPQHF | TGTGCCAGCAGCTTACAGGACAGGCAGCCCCAGCATTTT
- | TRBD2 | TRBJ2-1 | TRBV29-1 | CSAAQTGTRLLGQFF | TGCAGCGCTGCTCAAACCGGGACTAGGCTCCTCGGGCAGTTCTTC
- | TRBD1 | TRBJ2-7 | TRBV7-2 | CASSSPGTGMLYEQYF | TGTGCCAGCAGCTCTCCCGGGACAGGGATGTTGTACGAGCAGTACTTC
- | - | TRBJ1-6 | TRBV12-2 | CASRLVSGPTSPLHF | TGTGCAAGTCGCTTAGTGTCAGGGCCGACCTCCCCCCTCCACTTT
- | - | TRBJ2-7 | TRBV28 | CASTGPGSGSSYEQYF | TGTGCCAGCACCGGCCCAGGGTCAGGAAGCTCCTACGAGCAGTACTTC
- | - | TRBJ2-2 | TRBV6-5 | CASSYRVLNTGELFF | TGTGCCAGCAGTTACCGGGTCCTTAACACCGGGGAGCTGTTTTTT